This record looks at one TCR beta chain sequence and its context. CDR1 MNHEY and CDR2 SMNVEV come from the germline V gene (reference sequence). Trimming took 6 bases from V and 2 from J, leaving 13 bases between them. The CDR3 has 15 residues. Every single patient, without exception, relapsed after autologous stem cell transplantation, and brentuximab vedotin exposure varied. This sample was included in a study of PD-1 blockade in classical Hodgkin lymphoma. Clones were sequenced by immunoSEQ multiplex PCR, and TCRdb holds only the in-frame ones, with some missing. The sample holds about 100,000 clones, 89% seen once.

The TCR sequence derives from a human donor with classical Hodgkin lymphoma. This material consisted of peripheral blood mononuclear cells (PBMCs), taken before the second cycle of nivolumab. The chain couples TRBV27 to TRBJ2-2, with D possibly TRBD1 on 5 matching bases. The CDR3 loop is CASRSGRVNTGELFF. For the CDR3, the DNA is TGTGCCAGCAGATCAGGCAGGGTCAACACCGGGGAGCTGTTTTTT.